This T cell receptor beta chain was identified in a study of blood T cell repertoires in COVID-19. Whole-study context: The samples span acute and convalescent COVID-19 from the United States, Italy and Spain. From T cells, B-cell-depleted T cells, or PBMCs came the material, which was cDNA or gDNA.

Source study methods: The assay estimated nucleated cells by amplifying reference gene primers. The repertoire was sequenced with immunoSEQ multiplex PCR; TCRdb's copy has only in-frame clones and lacks some. V and J calls and clone size are as listed in that table; D and trimming were resolved from the DNA. Found here are approximately 260,000 clones, less than 90% of them singletons; the top ten hold about 4.9%. The germline V and J ends were trimmed by 6 bases and 8 bases, with 16 bases remaining between them. The CDR3 is made up of 13 amino acids. CDR1 MNHEY and CDR2 SVGAGI come from the germline V gene.

V gene TRBV6-5 combines with J gene TRBJ1-2, with a tentative D call TRBD1 (6 bases). The clonotype originates from a man between 60 and 75 years old who had recovered from COVID-19. Source material: peripheral blood. The CDR3 coding sequence is TGTGCCAGCAGCGCCCCCGGACAGTTGGGCTACACCTTC. Translated, it gives CASSAPGQLGYTF.